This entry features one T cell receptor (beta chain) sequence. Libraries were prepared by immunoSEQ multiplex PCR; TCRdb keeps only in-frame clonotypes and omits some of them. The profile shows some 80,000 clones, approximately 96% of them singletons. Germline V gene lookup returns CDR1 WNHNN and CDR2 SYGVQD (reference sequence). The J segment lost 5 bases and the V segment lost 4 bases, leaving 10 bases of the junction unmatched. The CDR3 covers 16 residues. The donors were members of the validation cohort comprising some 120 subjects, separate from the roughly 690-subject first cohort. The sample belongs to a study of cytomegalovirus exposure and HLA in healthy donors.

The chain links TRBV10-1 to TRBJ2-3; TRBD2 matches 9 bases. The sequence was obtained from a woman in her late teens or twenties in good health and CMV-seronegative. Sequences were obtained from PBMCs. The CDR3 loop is CASSASSGTAVDTQYF. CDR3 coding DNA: TGCGCCAGCAGTGCTTCTAGCGGGACGGCCGTAGATACGCAGTATTTT.